This TCR beta chain was recorded in a study of cytomegalovirus exposure and HLA in healthy donors. A remark on this clone: What it binds is unknown.

Findings and caveats of the study: The productive fraction for most TCR beta V segments was about 87% or about 30% in an earlier analysis. In a later analysis, TCR beta V- and J-gene trimming showed a link to a missense DCLRE1C variant.

The PCR was carried out with 60 Vbeta primers and 13 Jbeta primers. Method: immunoSEQ multiplex PCR; TCRdb's copy keeps in-frame clones and lacks some. The sample shows approximately 140,000 clones, 79% of them seen only once. Germline values: CDR1 MNHNS, CDR2 SASEGT. The CDR3 sequence is 15 residues long. V lost 7 bases to trimming and J lost 8 bases; unmatched junction nucleotides: 11. Specimen: PBMCs. This chain uses TRBV6-1 with TRBJ2-1, with 10 bases identical to TRBD1. The clonotype comes from a man in his fifties in good health and CMV-seropositive. CDR3 nucleotide sequence: TGTGCCAGCAATGAGGGGACAGGGGAGGGCCATGAGCAGTTCTTC. Translated, it gives CASNEGTGEGHEQFF.